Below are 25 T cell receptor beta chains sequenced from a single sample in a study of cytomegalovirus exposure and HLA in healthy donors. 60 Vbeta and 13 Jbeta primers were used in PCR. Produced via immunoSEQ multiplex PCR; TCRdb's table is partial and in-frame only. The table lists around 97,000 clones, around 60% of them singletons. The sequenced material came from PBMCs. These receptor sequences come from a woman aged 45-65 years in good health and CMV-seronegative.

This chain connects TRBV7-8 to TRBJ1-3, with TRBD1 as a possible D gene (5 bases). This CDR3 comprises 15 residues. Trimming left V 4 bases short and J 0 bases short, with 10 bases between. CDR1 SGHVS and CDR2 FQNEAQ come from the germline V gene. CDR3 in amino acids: CASSSTGYSGNTIYF. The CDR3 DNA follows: TGTGCCAGCAGCTCCACAGGCTACTCTGGAAACACCATATATTTT.

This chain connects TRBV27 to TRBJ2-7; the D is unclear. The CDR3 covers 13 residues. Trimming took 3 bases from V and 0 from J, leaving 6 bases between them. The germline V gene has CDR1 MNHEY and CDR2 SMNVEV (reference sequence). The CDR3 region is CASSFRYSYEQYF. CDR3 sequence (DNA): TGTGCCAGCAGTTTTCGGTACTCCTACGAGCAGTACTTC.

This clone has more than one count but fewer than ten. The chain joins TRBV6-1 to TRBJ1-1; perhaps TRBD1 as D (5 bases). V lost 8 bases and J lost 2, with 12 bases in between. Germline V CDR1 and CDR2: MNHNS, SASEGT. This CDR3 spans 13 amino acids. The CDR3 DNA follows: TGTGCCAGCCTGGCGGGGACCAACACTGAAGCTTTCTTT. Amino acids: CASLAGTNTEAFF.

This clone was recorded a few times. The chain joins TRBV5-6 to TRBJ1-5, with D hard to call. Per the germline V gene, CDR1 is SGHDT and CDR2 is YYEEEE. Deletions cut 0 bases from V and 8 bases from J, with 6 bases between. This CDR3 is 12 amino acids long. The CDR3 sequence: CASSLAGKPQHF. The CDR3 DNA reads TGTGCCAGCAGCTTGGCGGGGAAGCCCCAGCATTTT.

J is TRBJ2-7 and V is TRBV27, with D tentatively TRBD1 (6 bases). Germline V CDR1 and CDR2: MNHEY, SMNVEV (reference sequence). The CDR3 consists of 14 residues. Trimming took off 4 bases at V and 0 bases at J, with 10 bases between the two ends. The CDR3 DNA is TGTGCCAGCAGTTCCTCGACAGGCTCCTACGAGCAGTACTTC. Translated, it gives CASSSSTGSYEQYF.

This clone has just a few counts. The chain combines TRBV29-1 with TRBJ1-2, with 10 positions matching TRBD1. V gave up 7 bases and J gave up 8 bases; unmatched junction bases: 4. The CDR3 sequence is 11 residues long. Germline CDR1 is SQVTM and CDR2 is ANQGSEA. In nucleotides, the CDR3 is TGCAGCGGCGGACAGGGGGACGGCTACACCTTC. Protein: CSGGQGDGYTF.

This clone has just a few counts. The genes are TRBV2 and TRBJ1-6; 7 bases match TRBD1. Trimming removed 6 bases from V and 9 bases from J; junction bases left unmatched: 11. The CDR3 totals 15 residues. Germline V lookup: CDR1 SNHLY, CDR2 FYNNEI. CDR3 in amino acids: CASRLDRYLSSPLHF. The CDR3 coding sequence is TGTGCCAGCAGATTGGACAGGTACCTTTCTTCACCCCTCCACTTT.

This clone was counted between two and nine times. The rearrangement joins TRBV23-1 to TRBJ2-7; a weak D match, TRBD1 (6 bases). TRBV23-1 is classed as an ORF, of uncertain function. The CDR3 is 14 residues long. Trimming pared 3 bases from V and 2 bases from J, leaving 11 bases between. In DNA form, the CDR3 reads TGCGCCAGCAGTCAGAGGGACAAAACCTACGAGCAGTACTTC. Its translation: CASSQRDKTYEQYF.

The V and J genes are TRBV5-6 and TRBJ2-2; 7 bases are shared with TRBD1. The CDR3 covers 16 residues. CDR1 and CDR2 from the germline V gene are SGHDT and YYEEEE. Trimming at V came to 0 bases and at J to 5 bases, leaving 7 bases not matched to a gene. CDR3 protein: CASSLAQTGWTGELFF. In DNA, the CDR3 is TGTGCCAGCAGCTTGGCCCAGACAGGGTGGACCGGGGAGCTGTTTTTT.

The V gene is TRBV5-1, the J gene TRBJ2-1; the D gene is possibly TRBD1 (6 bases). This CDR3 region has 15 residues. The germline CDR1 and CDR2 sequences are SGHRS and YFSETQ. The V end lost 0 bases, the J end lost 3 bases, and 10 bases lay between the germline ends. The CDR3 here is CASSLGGTNYNEQFF. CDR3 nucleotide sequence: TGCGCCAGCAGCTTGGGTGGGACAAACTACAATGAGCAGTTCTTC.

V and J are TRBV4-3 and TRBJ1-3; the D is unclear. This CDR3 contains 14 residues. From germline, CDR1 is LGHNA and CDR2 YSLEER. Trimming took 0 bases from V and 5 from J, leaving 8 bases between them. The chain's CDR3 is CASSQERVRNTIYF. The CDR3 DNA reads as TGCGCCAGCAGCCAAGAGAGGGTCCGAAACACCATATATTTT.

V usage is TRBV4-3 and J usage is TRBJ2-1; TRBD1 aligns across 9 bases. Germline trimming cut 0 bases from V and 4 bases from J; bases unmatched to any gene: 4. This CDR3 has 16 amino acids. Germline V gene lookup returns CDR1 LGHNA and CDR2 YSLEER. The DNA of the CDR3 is TGCGCCAGCAGCCAAGAGCCGGGACAGGGATACAATGAGCAGTTCTTC. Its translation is CASSQEPGQGYNEQFF.

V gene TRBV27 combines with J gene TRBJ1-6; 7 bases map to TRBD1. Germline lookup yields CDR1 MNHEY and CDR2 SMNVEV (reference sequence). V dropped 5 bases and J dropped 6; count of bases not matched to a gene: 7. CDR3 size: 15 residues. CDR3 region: CASSLQGFVNSPLHF. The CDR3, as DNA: TGTGCCAGCAGTCTACAGGGGTTCGTTAATTCACCCCTCCACTTT.

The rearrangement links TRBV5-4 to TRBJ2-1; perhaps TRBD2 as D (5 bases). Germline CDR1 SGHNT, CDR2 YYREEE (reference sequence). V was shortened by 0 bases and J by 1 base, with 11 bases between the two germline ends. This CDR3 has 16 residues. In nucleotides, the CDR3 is TGTGCCAGCAGCTTGGTTAATCGGGGTTCCTACAATGAGCAGTTCTTC. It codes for CASSLVNRGSYNEQFF. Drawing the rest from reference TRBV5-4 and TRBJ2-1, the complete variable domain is ETGVTQSPTHLIKTRGQQVTLRCSSQSGHNTVSWYQQALGQGPQFIFQYYREEENGRGNFPPRFSGLQFPNYSSELNVNALELDDSALYLCASSLVNRGSYNEQFFGPGTRLTVL.

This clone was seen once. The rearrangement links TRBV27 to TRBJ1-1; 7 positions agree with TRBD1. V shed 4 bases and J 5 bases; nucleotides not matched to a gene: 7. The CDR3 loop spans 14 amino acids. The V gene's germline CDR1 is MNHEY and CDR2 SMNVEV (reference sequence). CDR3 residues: CASSWTGPFTEAFF. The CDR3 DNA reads TGTGCCAGCAGTTGGACAGGCCCCTTTACTGAAGCTTTCTTT.

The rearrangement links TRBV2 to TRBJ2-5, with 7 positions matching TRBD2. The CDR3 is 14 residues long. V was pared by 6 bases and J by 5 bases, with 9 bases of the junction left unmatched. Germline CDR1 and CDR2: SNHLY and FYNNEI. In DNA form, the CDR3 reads TGTGCCAGCAGGGGCACTAGCGCGCGGGAGACCCAGTACTTC. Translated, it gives CASRGTSARETQYF.

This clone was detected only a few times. The CDR3 here is CASSDEELLRYF. In nucleotides, the CDR3 is TGTGCCAGCAGTGATGAGGAATTGTTACGGTATTTT. The chain uses TRBV2 and TRBJ2-3; D is uncertain. V lost 3 bases to trimming and J lost 14 bases, with 15 bases between them. This CDR3 is built from 12 residues. The germline gives CDR1 SNHLY, CDR2 FYNNEI.

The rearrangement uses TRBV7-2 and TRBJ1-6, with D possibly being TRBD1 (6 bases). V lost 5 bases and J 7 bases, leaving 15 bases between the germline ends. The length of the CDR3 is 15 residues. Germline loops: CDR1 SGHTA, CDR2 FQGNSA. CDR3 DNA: TGTGCCAGCAGCGCAGAACAGGGTGTAAATTCACCCCTCCACTTT. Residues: CASSAEQGVNSPLHF.

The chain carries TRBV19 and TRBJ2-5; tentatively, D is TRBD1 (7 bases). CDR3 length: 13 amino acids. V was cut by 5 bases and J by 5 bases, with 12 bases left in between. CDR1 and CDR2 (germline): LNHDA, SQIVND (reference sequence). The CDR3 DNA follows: TGTGCCAGTAGTGGGCAGGGGGGCGAGACCCAGTACTTC. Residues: CASSGQGGETQYF. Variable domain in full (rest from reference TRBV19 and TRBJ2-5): DGGITQSPKYLFRKEGQNVTLSCEQNLNHDAMYWYRQDPGQGLRLIYYSQIVNDFQKGDIAEGYSVSREKKESFPLTVTSAQKNPTAFYLCASSGQGGETQYFGPGTRLLVL.

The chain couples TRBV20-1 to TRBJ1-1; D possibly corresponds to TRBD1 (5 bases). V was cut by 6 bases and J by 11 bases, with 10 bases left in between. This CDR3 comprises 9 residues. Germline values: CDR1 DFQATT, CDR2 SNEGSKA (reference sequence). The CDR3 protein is CSARGLAFF. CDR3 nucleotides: TGCAGTGCGCGGGGACTTGCTTTCTTT.

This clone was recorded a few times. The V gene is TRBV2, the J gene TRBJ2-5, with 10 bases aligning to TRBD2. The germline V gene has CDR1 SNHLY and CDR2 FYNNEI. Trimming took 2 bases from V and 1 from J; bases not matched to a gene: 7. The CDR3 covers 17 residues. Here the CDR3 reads CASSERASGGFQETQYF. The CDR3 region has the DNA TGTGCCAGCAGTGAACGGGCTAGCGGGGGATTCCAAGAGACCCAGTACTTC.

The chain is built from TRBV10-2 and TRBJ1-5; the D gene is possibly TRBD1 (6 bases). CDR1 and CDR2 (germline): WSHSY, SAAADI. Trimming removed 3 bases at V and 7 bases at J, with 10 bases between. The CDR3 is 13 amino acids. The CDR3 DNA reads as TGCGCCAGCAGTGAAAAAGGGACACAGCCCCAGCATTTT. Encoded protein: CASSEKGTQPQHF.

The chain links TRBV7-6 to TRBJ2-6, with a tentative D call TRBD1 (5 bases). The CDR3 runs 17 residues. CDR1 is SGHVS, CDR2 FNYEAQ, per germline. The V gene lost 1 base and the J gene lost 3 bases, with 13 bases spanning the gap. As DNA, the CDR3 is TGTGCCAGCAGCTTAGAACAGGTGACAAGTGGGGCCAACGTCCTGACTTTC. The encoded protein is CASSLEQVTSGANVLTF. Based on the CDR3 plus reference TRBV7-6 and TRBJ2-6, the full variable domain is GAGVSQSPRYKVTKRGQDVALRCDPISGHVSLYWYRQALGQGPEFLTYFNYEAQQDKSGLPNDRFSAERPEGSISTLTIQRTEQRDSAMYRCASSLEQVTSGANVLTFGAGSRLTVL.

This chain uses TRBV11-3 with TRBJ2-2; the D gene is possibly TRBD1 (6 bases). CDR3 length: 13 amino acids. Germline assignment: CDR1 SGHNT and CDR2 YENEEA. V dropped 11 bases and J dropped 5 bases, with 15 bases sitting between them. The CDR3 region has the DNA TGTGCCTGGGCAGGGGTTTTGACCGGGGAGCTGTTTTTT. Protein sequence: CAWAGVLTGELFF.

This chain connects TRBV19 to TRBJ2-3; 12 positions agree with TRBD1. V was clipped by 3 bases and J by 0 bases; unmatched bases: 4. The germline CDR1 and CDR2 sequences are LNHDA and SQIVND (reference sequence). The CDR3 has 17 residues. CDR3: CASSIEGQGASTDTQYF. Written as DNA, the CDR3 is TGTGCCAGTAGTATTGAGGGACAGGGGGCTAGCACAGATACGCAGTATTTT.